This T cell receptor (beta chain) derives from a study of T-cell reconstitution after alpha-beta-depleted transplantation in children. This clonotype was observed a few times. Germline assignment: CDR1 LGHNA and CDR2 YNFKEQ. There are 18 residues in the CDR3. The ends were cut back, 0 bases at V and 3 bases at J, with 21 bases in the middle. Preparation of the TCRbeta library used unique molecular identifiers. In TCRdb, the PCR reads were re-called with MiXCR into one record per CDR3 protein. The table includes approximately 590,000 distinct CDR3 sequences, over 9.5% detected once. Sample: PBMCs from the stem cell graft donor, taken from the stem cell graft. V gene TRBV4-2 combines with J gene TRBJ2-7, with D possibly being TRBD1 or TRBD2 (5 bases each). The clonotype originates from a human donor who donated a stem cell graft to a child with acute myeloid leukemia. DNA of the CDR3: TGTGCCAGCAGCCAAGAGGGGCTAGGGAGTCGATCTTACTACGAGCAGTACTTC. Protein product: CASSQEGLGSRSYYEQYF.